This T cell receptor beta chain came from a study of cytomegalovirus exposure and HLA in healthy donors. On the study more broadly: The 110 or so validation repertoires used the same platform as the approximately 670 first-cohort repertoires, a later analysis reported. General study results and limits: While the bulk of TCR sequences proved rare, some public TCRs turned up in many donors. In the 120 validation repertoires, approximately 93% of cluster scores exceeded 0, per a later analysis.

Notes on this clone: Its specificity is unknown.

The approximately 120-subject validation cohort, separate from the 666-subject first cohort, included the donors. Only in-frame clones appear in the TCRdb table, and some are missing; sequencing was by immunoSEQ multiplex PCR. The table includes about 280,000 clones, approximately 90% detected once. CDR3 length: 16 residues. Trimming left V 0 bases short and J 4 bases short, with 13 bases between. The V gene's germline CDR1 is LGHNA and CDR2 YNFKEQ. The chain is built from TRBV4-2 and TRBJ2-1, with D perhaps TRBD2 (6 bases). This sequence originates from a woman aged 18-35 years in good health and CMV-seronegative. Sequenced material: PBMCs. The CDR3 protein is CASSQDWRESYNEQFF. The CDR3 DNA reads as TGTGCCAGCAGCCAAGATTGGAGGGAATCGTACAATGAGCAGTTCTTC.